This TCR beta chain originates from a study of T cell responses to AZD1222 COVID-19 vaccine. Study findings and constraints: Among the donors, most were white British and more were female, and clonal diversity was possibly underestimated. Repertoire sampling occurred only after the peak T cell response. Breadth and depth of Spike-specific TCRs rose after two AZD1222 doses. Dominant at 160-218 and 743-854, vaccine-associated CD4 TCRs also spanned spike.

Comment on this clone: Its antigen is undetermined.

The V and J ends lost 7 bases and 5 bases respectively, with 15 bases between them. Germline V gene sequence: CDR1 SGHRS, CDR2 YFSETQ. The length of the CDR3 is 13 residues. Sequencing was performed with immunoSEQ multiplex PCR; in TCRdb, only in-frame clones are kept and a portion is missing. The sample lists approximately 94,000 clones, more than 75% occurring once. Sequencing was performed on peripheral blood, taken on day 0 of AZD1222 vaccination. The rearrangement uses TRBV5-1 and TRBJ1-1, with D hard to call. This receptor was taken from an adult in good health. The CDR3 DNA sequence: TGCGCCAGCCGGGCAGGCGGCCTAACTGAAGCTTTCTTT. This codes for CASRAGGLTEAFF.